This TCR beta chain stems from a study of blood T cell repertoires in COVID-19 (dated by TCRdb to the early 2020s). Some background on the complete study: Samples from collaborators originated in the United States, Italy and Spain and spanned both the acute and convalescent phases of COVID-19. The prospective study material was composed of cDNA or gDNA derived from T cells, B-cell-depleted T cells, or PBMCs. Deeply sampled blood TCRbeta repertoires from subjects exposed to, actively infected with, or recovered from COVID-19 were included in the dataset. The repertoires were made available in a free public database intended to serve as a resource for research on the immune response to SARS-CoV-2. The samples were drawn from the first 160 participants of the ongoing ImmuneRACE study and from 1,254 subjects provided by 6 global collaborators. Sample metadata almost always included a de-identified subject ID, COVID-19 status, age in years and sex. Where available, HLA class I and class II types were taken from metadata supplied by the sample provider and were not determined by assay-based typing.

Worth noting for this clone: Its recognized antigen is unknown. Base qualities are not recorded, but no much larger clone differs from it by a single base.

Beyond this particular receptor, the publication reports: How much clinical and demographic metadata was included differed by source and by participant, and the metadata was provided uncurated.

Whole blood was collected in K2EDTA tubes by collaborating institutions according to the institutions' own protocols. Collaborator samples were shipped for TCRbeta analysis as frozen whole blood, isolated PBMCs, or DNA extracted from either sample type. From the cysteine up to the phenylalanine, the CDR3 has a length of 18 residues. This entry keeps only the CDR3 DNA: 54 bases, framed from base 1. The germline V gene provides CDR1 SGHDT and CDR2 YYEEEE. For this chain, trimming is 3 bases at the V end and 0 bases at the J end, and the number of junction bases without a gene match is 5. TCRbeta CDR3 regions were amplified from genomic DNA by means of the immunoSEQ Assay, a bias-controlled multiplex PCR. Under the source paper's analysis protocol: Nucleated cell counts per sample were estimated from amplification of reference gene primers within the assay. Sequence reads were collapsed and filtered to measure the absolute abundance of every unique TCRbeta CDR3 rearrangement. For each sample, productive Simpson clonality was calculated as the square root of Simpson's diversity index across productive rearrangements. This immuneACCESS table, as held by TCRdb, lists in-frame sequences with V and J called but not all clones. Of the missing ones, under half trace to an unresolved V gene in checked studies; the others have no known cause. V and J calls and clone size are given by that table; D and trimming were obtained from the DNA. The sample yields just under 100,000 clones; around 83% were counted once. Of the sample, 13% is held by the ten largest clones.

The chain is assembled from TRBV5-6 and TRBJ2-1; the central 14 bases match TRBD2. This clonotype was sampled from a woman between 55 and 75 years old in a cohort sampled during active or convalescent COVID-19. The sequencing sample was made of peripheral blood. The CDR3 region: CASSWTSGRSSSYNEQFF. The DNA sequence is as follows: TGTGCCAGCAGCTGGACTAGCGGGAGGTCGAGCTCCTACAATGAGCAGTTCTTC.